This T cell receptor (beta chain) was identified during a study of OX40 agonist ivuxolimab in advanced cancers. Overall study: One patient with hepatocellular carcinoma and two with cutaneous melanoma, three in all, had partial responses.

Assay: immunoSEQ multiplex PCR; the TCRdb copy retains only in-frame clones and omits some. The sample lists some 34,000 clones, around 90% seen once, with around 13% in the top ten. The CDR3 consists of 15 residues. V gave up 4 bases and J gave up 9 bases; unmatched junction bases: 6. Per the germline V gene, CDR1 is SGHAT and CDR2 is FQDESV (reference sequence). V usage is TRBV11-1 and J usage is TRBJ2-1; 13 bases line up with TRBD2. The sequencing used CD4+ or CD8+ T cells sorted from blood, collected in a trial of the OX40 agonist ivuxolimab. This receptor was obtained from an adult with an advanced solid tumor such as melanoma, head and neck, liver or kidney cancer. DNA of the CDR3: TGTGCCAGCAGCTGGACTAGCGGGAGTTTCAGTGAGCAGTTCTTC. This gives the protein CASSWTSGSFSEQFF.